The count of the clone carrying this TCR beta chain is one. The record originates from a study of shared clonotypes between healthy human individuals. CD45RO-negative CD8 cells positively selected for CCR7 made up the naive population, which excluded terminally differentiated effector memory CD45RA+ cells. Profiling relied on immunoSEQ multiplex PCR, and the TCRdb table lists in-frame clones only, not all of them. The sample shows 760,000 or so clones, 96% of them seen only once. With 1 base removed from V and 5 bases from J, the gap between germline ends came to 8 bases. The CDR3 is made up of 13 amino acids. Germline CDR1 is SEHNR and CDR2 is FQNEAQ (reference sequence).

The sequence was collected from a man aged 25 to 45 in good health. The V call is TRBV7-9, the J call TRBJ1-2; tentatively, D is TRBD1 (5 bases). Sequenced input: naive CD8+ T cells sorted from blood. This CDR3 is CASSLGPGYGYTF. CDR3 DNA: TGTGCCAGCAGCTTAGGTCCAGGGTATGGCTACACCTTC.